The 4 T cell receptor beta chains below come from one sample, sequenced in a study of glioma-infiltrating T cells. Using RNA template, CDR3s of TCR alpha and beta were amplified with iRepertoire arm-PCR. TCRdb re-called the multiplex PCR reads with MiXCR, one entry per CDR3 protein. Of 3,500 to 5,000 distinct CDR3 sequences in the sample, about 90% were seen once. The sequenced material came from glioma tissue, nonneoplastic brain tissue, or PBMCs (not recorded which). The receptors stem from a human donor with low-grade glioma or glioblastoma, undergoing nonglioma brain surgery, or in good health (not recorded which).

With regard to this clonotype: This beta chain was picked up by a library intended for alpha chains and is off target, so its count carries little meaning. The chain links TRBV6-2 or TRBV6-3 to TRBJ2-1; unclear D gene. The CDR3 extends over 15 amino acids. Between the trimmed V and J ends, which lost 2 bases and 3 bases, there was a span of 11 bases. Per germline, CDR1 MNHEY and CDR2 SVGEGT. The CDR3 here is CASSYQASIYNEQFF. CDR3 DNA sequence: TGTGCCAGCAGTTACCAGGCCTCCATCTACAATGAGCAGTTCTTC.

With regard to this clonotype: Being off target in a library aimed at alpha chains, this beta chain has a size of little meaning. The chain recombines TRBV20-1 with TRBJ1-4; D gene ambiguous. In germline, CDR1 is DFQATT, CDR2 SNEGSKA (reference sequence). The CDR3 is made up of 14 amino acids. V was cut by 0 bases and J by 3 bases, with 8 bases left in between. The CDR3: CSARDPYANEKLFF. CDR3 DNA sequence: TGCAGTGCTAGAGATCCTTATGCTAATGAAAAACTGTTTTTT.

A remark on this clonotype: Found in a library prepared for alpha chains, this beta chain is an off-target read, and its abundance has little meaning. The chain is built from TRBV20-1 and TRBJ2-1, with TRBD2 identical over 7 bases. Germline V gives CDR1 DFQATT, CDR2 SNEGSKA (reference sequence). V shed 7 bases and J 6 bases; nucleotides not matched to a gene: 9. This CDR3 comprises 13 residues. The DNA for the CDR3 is TGCAGTGTTGGTTTAGCGGGCCTCAATGAGCAGTTCTTC. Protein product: CSVGLAGLNEQFF.

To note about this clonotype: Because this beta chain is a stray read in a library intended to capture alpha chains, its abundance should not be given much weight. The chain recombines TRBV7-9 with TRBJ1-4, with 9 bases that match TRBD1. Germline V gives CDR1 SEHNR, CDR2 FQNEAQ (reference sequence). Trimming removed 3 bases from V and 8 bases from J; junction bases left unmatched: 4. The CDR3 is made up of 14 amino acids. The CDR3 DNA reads TGTGCCAGCAGCTTGGGACAGGGTGACGAAAAACTGTTTTTT. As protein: CASSLGQGDEKLFF.